This TCR beta chain emerged from a study of T cells in Graves' hyperthyroidism and ophthalmopathy. Study results and caveats: In blood, most of the thyroid clonotypes expanded above 0.001 were also present.

This clonotype was seen ten or more times. Its antigen is not known. Among ophthalmopathy patients, the Clinical Activity Score reached at least 3, the NOSPECS grade reached at least 4, and duration remained under 3 months. Exclusions: uncontrolled infection, other autoimmune disease, pregnancy, lactation. Every diagnosis used clinical symptoms, serum thyroxine and TRAb, thyroid ultrasound and orbital computed tomography. V was shortened by 7 bases and J by 1 base, with 10 bases between the two germline ends. This CDR3 contains 13 residues. The CDR3 regions of TCR beta were amplified from RNA transcripts. HTBI primers drove first-round RT-PCR of the TCR CDR3. Each CDR3 protein gets one entry after TCRdb re-called the multiplex PCR reads with MiXCR. The data contain about half a million distinct CDR3 sequences, roughly a quarter of them singletons.

The chain is built from TRBV12-3 or TRBV12-4 and TRBJ1-2, with unresolved D. Sample: blood. The clonotype was recovered from a woman aged 25 to 39 with Graves' ophthalmopathy. The CDR3 DNA sequence: TGTGCCAGCACCTCGGACTTTAACTATGGCTACACCTTC. Amino acids: CASTSDFNYGYTF.